The clone carrying this T cell receptor (beta chain) has only one observation. Its antigen is still unknown. CDR1 and CDR2 from the germline V gene are MNHEY and SVGAGI. This CDR3 region has 15 residues. The V and J ends lost 6 bases and 4 bases respectively, with 18 bases between them. These data belong to a study of shared clonotypes between healthy human individuals. As defined, naive CD8 cells were CD45RO-negative and positively selected for CCR7, with terminally differentiated effector memory CD45RA+ cells excluded. Libraries were prepared by immunoSEQ multiplex PCR; TCRdb keeps only in-frame clonotypes and omits some of them. The sample holds about 2 million clones, around 96% seen once. General study findings and limits: With few donors, the genetic and exposure-history diversity represented was limited.

The sequence came from a young man in good health. The chain recombines TRBV6-5 with TRBJ1-2; perhaps TRBD1 as D (6 bases). Sequencing was performed on naive CD8+ T cells sorted from blood. The chain's CDR3 is CASRLTGRESYGYTF. In DNA, the CDR3 is TGTGCCAGCAGGCTTACAGGGAGAGAGAGCTATGGCTACACCTTC.